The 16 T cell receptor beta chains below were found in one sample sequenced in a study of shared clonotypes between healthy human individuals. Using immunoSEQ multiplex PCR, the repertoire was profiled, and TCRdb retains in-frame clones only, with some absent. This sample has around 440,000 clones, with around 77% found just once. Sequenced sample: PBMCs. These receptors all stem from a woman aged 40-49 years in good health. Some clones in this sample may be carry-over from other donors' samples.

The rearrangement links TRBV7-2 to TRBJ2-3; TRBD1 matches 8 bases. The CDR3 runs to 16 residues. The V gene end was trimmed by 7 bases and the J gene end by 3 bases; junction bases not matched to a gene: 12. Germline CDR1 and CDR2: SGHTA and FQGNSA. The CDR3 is CASTVIGRQGTDTQYF. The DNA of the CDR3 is TGTGCCAGCACCGTAATCGGACGACAGGGGACAGATACGCAGTATTTT.

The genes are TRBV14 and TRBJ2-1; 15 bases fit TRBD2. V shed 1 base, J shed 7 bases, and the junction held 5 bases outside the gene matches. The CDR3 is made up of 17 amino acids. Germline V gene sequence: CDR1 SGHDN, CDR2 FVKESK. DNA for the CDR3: TGTGCCAGCAGCCAAGCGTCGGGACTAGCGGGAGGAAATGAGCAGTTCTTC. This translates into CASSQASGLAGGNEQFF. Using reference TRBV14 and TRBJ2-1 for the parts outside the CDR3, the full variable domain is EAGVTQFPSHSVIEKGQTVTLRCDPISGHDNLYWYRRVMGKEIKFLLHFVKESKQDESGMPNNRFLAERTGGTYSTLKVQPAELEDSGVYFCASSQASGLAGGNEQFFGPGTRLTVL.

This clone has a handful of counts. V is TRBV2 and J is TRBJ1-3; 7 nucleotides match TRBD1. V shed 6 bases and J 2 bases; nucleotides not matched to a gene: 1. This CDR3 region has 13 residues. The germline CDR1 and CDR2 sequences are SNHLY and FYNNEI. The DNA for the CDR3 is TGTGCCAGCAGAAGGGGGCCTGGAAACACCATATATTTT. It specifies CASRRGPGNTIYF.

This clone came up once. CDR3 amino acids: CASQPRPGNEQFF. The CDR3 nucleotides are TGTGCCAGCCAGCCCCGGCCGGGCAATGAGCAGTTCTTC. V and J are TRBV6-5 and TRBJ2-1, with D unresolved. The CDR3 runs 13 residues. Trimming shortened V by 8 bases and J by 6 bases, and 14 bases separated the two germline ends. Germline V gives CDR1 MNHEY, CDR2 SVGAGI.

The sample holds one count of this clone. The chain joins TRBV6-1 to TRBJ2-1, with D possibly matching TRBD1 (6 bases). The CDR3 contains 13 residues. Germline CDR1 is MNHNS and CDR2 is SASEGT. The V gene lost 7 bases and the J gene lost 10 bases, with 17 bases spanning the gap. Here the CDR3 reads CASITQGREEQFF. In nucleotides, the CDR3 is TGTGCCAGCATTACTCAGGGGCGAGAGGAGCAGTTCTTC.

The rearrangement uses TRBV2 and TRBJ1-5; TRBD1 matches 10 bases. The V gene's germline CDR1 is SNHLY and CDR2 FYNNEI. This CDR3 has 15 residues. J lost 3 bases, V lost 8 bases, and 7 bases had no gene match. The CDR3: CASRQTGGPNQPQHF. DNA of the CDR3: TGTGCCAGCCGGCAGACAGGGGGCCCCAATCAGCCCCAGCATTTT.

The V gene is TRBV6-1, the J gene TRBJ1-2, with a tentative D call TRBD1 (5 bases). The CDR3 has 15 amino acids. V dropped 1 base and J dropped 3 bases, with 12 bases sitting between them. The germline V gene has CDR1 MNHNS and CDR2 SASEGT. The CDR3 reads CASSEEGVPDYGYTF. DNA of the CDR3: TGTGCCAGCAGTGAAGAAGGGGTACCGGACTATGGCTACACCTTC.

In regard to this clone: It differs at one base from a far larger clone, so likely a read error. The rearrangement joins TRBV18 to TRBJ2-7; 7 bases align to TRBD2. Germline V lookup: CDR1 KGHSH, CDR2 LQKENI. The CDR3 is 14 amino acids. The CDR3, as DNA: TGTGCCGGCTCACCCTGGGAGGGCCCCTACGAGCAGTACTTC. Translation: CAGSPWEGPYEQYF.

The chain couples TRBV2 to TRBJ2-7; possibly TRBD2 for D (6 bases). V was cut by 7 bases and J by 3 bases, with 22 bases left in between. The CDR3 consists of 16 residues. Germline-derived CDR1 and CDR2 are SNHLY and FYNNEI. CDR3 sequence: CASTPGRGLEIYEQYF. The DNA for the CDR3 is TGTGCCAGCACTCCCGGCCGGGGACTCGAGATCTACGAGCAGTACTTC.

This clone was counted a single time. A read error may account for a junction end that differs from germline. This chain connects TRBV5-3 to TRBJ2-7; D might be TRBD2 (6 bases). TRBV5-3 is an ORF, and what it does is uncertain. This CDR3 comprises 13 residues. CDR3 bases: TGTGCCAGCAGCTTGTACCAGGGAGGCGCGCAGTACTTC. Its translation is CASSLYQGGAQYF.

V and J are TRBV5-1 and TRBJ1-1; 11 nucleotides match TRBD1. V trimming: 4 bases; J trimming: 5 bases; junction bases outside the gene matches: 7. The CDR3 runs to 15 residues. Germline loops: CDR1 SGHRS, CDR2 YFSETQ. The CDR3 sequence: CASSPTGTGGTEAFF. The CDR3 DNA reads TGCGCCAGCAGCCCGACCGGGACAGGGGGGACTGAAGCTTTCTTT.

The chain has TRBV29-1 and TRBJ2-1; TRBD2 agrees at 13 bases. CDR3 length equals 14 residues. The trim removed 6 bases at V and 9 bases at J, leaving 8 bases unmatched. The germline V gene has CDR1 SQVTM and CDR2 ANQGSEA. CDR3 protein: CSVAGTSGMGEQFF. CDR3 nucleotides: TGCAGCGTAGCCGGGACTAGCGGGATGGGTGAGCAGTTCTTC.

The CDR3 loop reads CASSYPQGGQETQYF. CDR3 sequence (DNA): TGTGCCAGCAGCTATCCTCAAGGGGGCCAAGAGACCCAGTACTTC. The V call is TRBV6-6, the J call TRBJ2-5, with D possibly being TRBD1 (6 bases). V was cut by 6 bases and J by 1 base, with 15 bases left in between. The CDR3 is 15 residues long. Germline CDR1 MNHNY, CDR2 SVGAGI (reference sequence).

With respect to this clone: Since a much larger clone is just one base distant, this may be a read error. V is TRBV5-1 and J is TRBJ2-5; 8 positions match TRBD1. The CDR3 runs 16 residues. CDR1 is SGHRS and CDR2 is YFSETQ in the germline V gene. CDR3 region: CVSSLGGQAGFETQYF. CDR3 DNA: TGCGTCAGCAGCTTGGGGGGACAGGCAGGATTCGAGACCCAGTACTTC.

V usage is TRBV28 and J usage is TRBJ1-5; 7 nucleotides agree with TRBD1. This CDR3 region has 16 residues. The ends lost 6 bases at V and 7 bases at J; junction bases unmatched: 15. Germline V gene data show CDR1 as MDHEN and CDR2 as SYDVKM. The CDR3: CASRLPSGTVRQPQHF. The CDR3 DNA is TGTGCCAGCAGATTGCCATCCGGGACAGTGAGACAGCCCCAGCATTTT.

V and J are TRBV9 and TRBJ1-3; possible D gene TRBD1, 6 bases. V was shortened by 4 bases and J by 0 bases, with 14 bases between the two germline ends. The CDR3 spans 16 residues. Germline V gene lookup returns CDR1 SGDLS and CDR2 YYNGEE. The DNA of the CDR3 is TGTGCCAGCAGCCCTCCAGGGGCCCACTCTGGAAACACCATATATTTT. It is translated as CASSPPGAHSGNTIYF.